Shown below are 12 T cell receptor beta chains from a single sample sequenced in a study of cytomegalovirus exposure and HLA in healthy donors. Both 60 Vbeta primers and 13 Jbeta primers went into the PCR. Here immunoSEQ multiplex PCR was the method, and the copy in TCRdb shows in-frame clones only, minus some. The data show about 58,000 clones, and the top ten clones hold roughly 2%. Sequences were obtained from PBMCs. These receptors were collected from a woman younger than 30 in good health and CMV-seronegative.

The V gene is TRBV5-5, the J gene TRBJ2-5; 7 bases align to TRBD1. Unmatched junction bases numbered 2, after V lost 0 bases and J lost 3 bases. There are 14 residues in the CDR3. Germline loops: CDR1 SGHKS, CDR2 YYEKEE (reference sequence). DNA for the CDR3: TGTGCCAGCAGCTTGGCAGGGGGAAAAGAGACCCAGTACTTC. Amino acids: CASSLAGGKETQYF.

This rearrangement joins TRBV15 to TRBJ2-7; D is ambiguous. This CDR3 spans 15 amino acids. Germline-derived CDR1 and CDR2 are LNHNV and YYDKDF (reference sequence). The ends were cut back, 0 bases at V and 2 bases at J, with 11 bases in the middle. CDR3 nucleotides: TGTGCCACCAGCAGAGACCTTGACAATACCTACGAGCAGTACTTC. This encodes CATSRDLDNTYEQYF.

The chain joins TRBV30 to TRBJ1-1; possible D gene TRBD1, 5 bases. Germline values: CDR1 GTSNPN, CDR2 SVGIG (reference sequence). Between the trimmed V and J ends, which lost 0 bases and 6 bases, there was a span of 11 bases. The CDR3 has 13 residues. In DNA, the CDR3 is TGTGCCTGGAGTGTTCAGGGTGGTGCTGAAGCTTTCTTT. Its protein is CAWSVQGGAEAFF.

The chain combines TRBV6-5 with TRBJ2-2, with 9 bases that match TRBD1. Germline-derived CDR1 and CDR2 are MNHEY and SVGAGI. With 5 bases clipped from V and 5 bases from J, the junction kept 6 bases outside the gene matches. This CDR3 spans 15 amino acids. DNA of the CDR3: TGTGCCAGCAGTCGAAGACAGGGGGGGACCGGGGAGCTGTTTTTT. This codes for CASSRRQGGTGELFF.

The chain joins TRBV5-6 to TRBJ2-5, with 8 bases identical to TRBD2. V lost 2 bases to trimming and J lost 0 bases; unmatched junction nucleotides: 3. The CDR3 is 15 residues long. Germline CDR1 and CDR2: SGHDT and YYEEEE. The CDR3: CASSLLAGNQETQYF. For the CDR3, the DNA is TGTGCCAGCAGCTTATTAGCGGGGAACCAAGAGACCCAGTACTTC.

The chain links TRBV9 to TRBJ2-1; TRBD2 matches 13 bases. Per germline, CDR1 SGDLS and CDR2 YYNGEE. CDR3 length equals 17 residues. The ends lost 4 bases at V and 4 bases at J; junction bases unmatched: 8. The DNA of the CDR3 is TGTGCCAGCAGCCCATTGTGGACTAGCGGGGGATACAATGAGCAGTTCTTC. It codes for CASSPLWTSGGYNEQFF.

The chain links TRBV6-5 to TRBJ2-7; 7 bases fit TRBD1. The CDR3 has 14 amino acids. Germline CDR1 reads MNHEY; CDR2 reads SVGAGI. V was pared by 6 bases and J by 0 bases, with 5 bases of the junction left unmatched. CDR3 DNA sequence: TGTGCCAGCAGAACCGGGACAGTCTCCTACGAGCAGTACTTC. It encodes CASRTGTVSYEQYF.

The gene calls are TRBV7-2 and TRBJ2-3; D might be TRBD2 (5 bases). CDR3 size: 14 residues. Looked up from germline, CDR1 is SGHTA and CDR2 is FQGNSA. The germline V and J ends were trimmed by 6 bases and 2 bases, with 12 bases remaining between them. The CDR3 nucleotides are TGTGCCAGCAGTCCTTGGACTGACACAGATACGCAGTATTTT. Translation gives CASSPWTDTDTQYF.

The chain links TRBV19 to TRBJ2-4; 9 bases line up with TRBD2. The CDR3 extends over 17 amino acids. Germline lookup yields CDR1 LNHDA and CDR2 SQIVND (reference sequence). Losses at the gene ends were 4 bases for V and 2 bases for J; bases not matched to a gene: 9. DNA for the CDR3: TGTGCCAGTAGTACCTTTAGCGGGAGTCGAACCAAAAACATTCAGTACTTC. This gives the protein CASSTFSGSRTKNIQYF. The full variable domain, completed using reference TRBV19 and TRBJ2-4, is DGGITQSPKYLFRKEGQNVTLSCEQNLNHDAMYWYRQDPGQGLRLIYYSQIVNDFQKGDIAEGYSVSREKKESFPLTVTSAQKNPTAFYLCASSTFSGSRTKNIQYFGAGTRLSVL.

The genes are TRBV5-1 and TRBJ1-4; tentative D call: TRBD1 (6 bases). CDR1 SGHRS and CDR2 YFSETQ come from the germline V gene. V was cut by 4 bases and J by 5 bases, with 9 bases left in between. CDR3 size: 13 residues. The CDR3: CASSPGANEKLFF. CDR3 nucleotides: TGCGCCAGCAGCCCAGGGGCCAATGAAAAACTGTTTTTT. Based on the CDR3 plus reference TRBV5-1 and TRBJ1-4, the full variable domain is KAGVTQTPRYLIKTRGQQVTLSCSPISGHRSVSWYQQTPGQGLQFLFEYFSETQRNKGNFPGRFSGRQFSNSRSEMNVSTLELGDSALYLCASSPGANEKLFFGSGTQLSVL.

The chain is built from TRBV29-1 and TRBJ2-5; tentative D call: TRBD1 (5 bases). The germline V gene encodes CDR1 SQVTM and CDR2 ANQGSEA. The CDR3 covers 12 residues. Trimming stripped 7 bases from V and 4 bases from J, with 13 bases between. The CDR3: CSAHLGRETQYF. The CDR3 DNA reads as TGCAGCGCCCACTTGGGGCGAGAGACCCAGTACTTC.

The V and J genes are TRBV2 and TRBJ1-6; maybe TRBD1 (5 bases). With 5 bases removed from V and 0 bases from J, the gap between germline ends came to 17 bases. The CDR3 is made up of 18 amino acids. The germline gives CDR1 SNHLY, CDR2 FYNNEI. The CDR3 nucleotides are TGTGCCAGCAGTCCCCGGGGGTCAGGCAGCTCCTATAATTCACCCCTCCACTTT. This codes for CASSPRGSGSSYNSPLHF. The variable domain in full, with the rest retrieved from reference TRBV2 and TRBJ1-6, is EPEVTQTPSHQVTQMGQEVILRCVPISNHLYFYWYRQILGQKVEFLVSFYNNEISEKSEIFDDQFSVERPDGSNFTLKIRSTKLEDSAMYFCASSPRGSGSSYNSPLHFGNGTRLTVT.